What follows is one TCR beta chain and its context. The data originate from a study of shared clonotypes between healthy human individuals. Clones were sequenced by immunoSEQ multiplex PCR, and TCRdb holds only the in-frame ones, with some missing. The sample yields nearly 2 million clones, about 95% seen once. Naive CD8 cells lacked CD45RO and underwent positive selection for CCR7, leaving out terminally differentiated effector memory CD45RA+ cells. Germline CDR1 is LNHDA and CDR2 is SQIVND (reference sequence). V was clipped by 4 bases and J by 8 bases, with 17 bases between them. This CDR3 comprises 15 residues.

Sequencing was performed on naive CD8+ T cells sorted from blood. V gene TRBV19 combines with J gene TRBJ1-4; no firm D call. The sequence derives from a man in his late teens or twenties in good health. For the CDR3, the DNA is TGTGCCAGTAGTACCATAAAAGGGAGTAGGGAAAAACTGTTTTTT. Amino acid sequence: CASSTIKGSREKLFF.